These T cell receptor beta chains were read from a single sample in a study of STAT3 mutations in large granular lymphocyte leukemia. Here immunoSEQ multiplex PCR was the method, and the copy in TCRdb shows in-frame clones only, minus some. The repertoire holds roughly 14,000 clones, around 90% seen once, with under 9% in the top ten. The specimen sequenced was peripheral blood mononuclear cells. The origin of the receptors is a woman aged 50 to 60 with T-cell large granular lymphocyte leukemia. Some clones in this sample may be carry-over from other donors' samples. Each CDR3 is given with its conserved first and last residue. D genes are given only for firm matches. Where a row states a size, it is once, few, many or the class of an expanded clone; other rows omit it.

J gene | V gene | D gene | clone size | CDR3 protein | CDR3 DNA
TRBJ1-1 | TRBV29-1 | - | - | CSVEDGWEENTEAFF | TGCAGCGTTGAAGATGGGTGGGAAGAGAACACTGAAGCTTTCTTT
TRBJ2-5 | TRBV7-9 | - | once | CASSLTGTGTQYF | TGTGCCAGCAGCTTGACAGGGACTGGGACCCAGTACTTC
TRBJ2-2 | TRBV30 | - | once | CAWSVQSRTGELFF | TGTGCCTGGAGTGTACAGTCCCGCACCGGGGAGCTGTTTTTT
TRBJ2-7 | TRBV2 | - | - | CASSERIPLPEQYF | TGTGCCAGCAGTGAAAGGATCCCATTACCCGAGCAGTACTTC
TRBJ1-1 | TRBV28 | TRBD1 | - | CASSLRGRQGEAFF | TGTGCCAGCAGTTTAAGGGGGAGACAGGGTGAAGCTTTCTTT
TRBJ2-6 | TRBV7-3 | TRBD2 | - | CASSSKAGSGANVLTF | TGTGCCAGCAGCTCAAAAGCGGGGTCTGGGGCCAACGTCCTGACTTTC
TRBJ2-3 | TRBV7-2 | TRBD2 | - | CASSLTASGSGKTDTQYF | TGTGCCAGCAGCTTGACGGCCAGCGGGAGCGGGAAAACAGATACGCAGTATTTT
TRBJ2-3 | TRBV20-1 | TRBD2 | - | CSAGLVDTQYF | TGCAGTGCTGGACTAGTTGATACGCAGTATTTT
TRBJ2-5 | TRBV18 | - | once | CASSPPWYSQETQYF | TGTGCCAGCTCACCACCCTGGTACAGCCAAGAGACCCAGTACTTC
TRBJ1-3 | TRBV30 | - | - | CAWSVPGAGNTIYF | TGTGCCTGGAGTGTACCGGGTGCTGGAAACACCATATATTTT
TRBJ1-2 | TRBV7-9 | TRBD1 | - | CASSYVGQGGHGYTF | TGTGCCAGCAGCTATGTCGGACAGGGGGGGCATGGCTACACCTTC
TRBJ1-2 | TRBV6-6 | TRBD1 | - | CASSALDRAGYTF | TGTGCCAGCAGTGCCCTGGACAGGGCGGGCTACACCTTC
TRBJ2-3 | TRBV13 | - | - | CASSSLTDTQYF | TGTGCCAGCAGCTCCCTCACAGATACGCAGTATTTT
TRBJ1-2 | TRBV7-2 | - | - | CASSLAVANYGYTF | TGTGCCAGCAGCTTAGCTGTGGCTAACTATGGCTACACCTTC
TRBJ2-1 | TRBV9 | TRBD2 | - | CASSATSGSQNEQFF | TGTGCCAGCAGCGCAACTAGCGGATCGCAGAATGAGCAGTTCTTC
TRBJ2-2 | TRBV7-2 | - | - | CASSSDGVGELFF | TGTGCCAGCAGTTCCGACGGGGTCGGGGAGCTGTTTTTT
TRBJ2-5 | TRBV28 | - | - | CASSLFRDTRRQETQYF | TGTGCCAGCAGTTTATTCCGGGACACCCGGCGACAAGAGACCCAGTACTTC
TRBJ2-3 | TRBV5-1 | - | - | CASSFWGEDTQYF | TGCGCCAGCAGCTTCTGGGGAGAGGATACGCAGTATTTT
TRBJ2-7 | TRBV7-9 | - | once | CASSDRDDSYEQYF | TGTGCCAGCAGCGATCGGGACGACTCCTACGAGCAGTACTTC
TRBJ1-1 | TRBV18 | TRBD1 | - | CASSPIQGATEAFF | TGTGCCAGCTCGCCTATACAGGGGGCGACTGAAGCTTTCTTT
TRBJ1-2 | TRBV13 | - | - | CASSLRDSPIAGYTF | TGTGCCAGCAGCTTACGAGACAGTCCGATCGCTGGCTACACCTTC
TRBJ2-7 | TRBV6-5 | - | - | CASQGGGAYEQYF | TGTGCCAGCCAAGGGGGGGGCGCCTACGAGCAGTACTTC
TRBJ2-7 | TRBV28 | - | - | CASSSPRRGSYEQYF | TGTGCCAGCAGTTCTCCAAGAAGGGGCTCCTACGAGCAGTACTTC
TRBJ1-1 | TRBV5-6 | - | - | CASSLLDTEAFF | TGTGCCAGCAGCTTGCTGGACACTGAAGCTTTCTTT
TRBJ2-3 | TRBV2 | TRBD2 | - | CASSDLAGAFVDTQYF | TGTGCCAGCAGCGATCTGGCGGGAGCGTTCGTGGATACGCAGTATTTT
TRBJ2-1 | TRBV29-1 | - | - | CSVEGVQGRRHYNEQFF | TGCAGCGTTGAAGGGGTACAGGGAAGACGCCATTACAATGAGCAGTTCTTC
TRBJ2-4 | TRBV29-1 | - | - | CSVVLEGGTGYF | TGCAGCGTTGTCTTAGAAGGCGGGACTGGGTACTTC
TRBJ2-2 | TRBV7-9 | - | once | CASSSRDWNTGELFF | TGTGCCAGCAGCTCCCGGGACTGGAACACCGGGGAGCTGTTTTTT
TRBJ2-3 | TRBV7-2 | TRBD2 | - | CASSRTSGRWGTDTQYF | TGTGCCAGCAGCCGGACTAGCGGGAGATGGGGCACAGATACGCAGTATTTT
TRBJ2-4 | TRBV28 | - | - | CASNEVAKNIQYF | TGTGCCAGCAACGAGGTAGCCAAAAACATTCAGTACTTC
TRBJ1-3 | TRBV6-6 | TRBD1 | - | CASSSSGQPTGNTIYF | TGTGCCAGCAGTTCCTCGGGACAGCCGACTGGAAACACCATATATTTT
TRBJ2-3 | TRBV12-5 | - | - | CASGFYNTDTQYF | TGTGCTAGTGGTTTTTACAACACAGATACGCAGTATTTT
TRBJ2-5 | TRBV18 | - | - | CASSGQETQYF | TGTGCCAGCTCGGGCCAAGAGACCCAGTACTTC
TRBJ2-1 | TRBV5-6 | - | once | CASSHEAGRVYNEQFF | TGTGCCAGCAGCCACGAGGCGGGACGGGTATACAATGAGCAGTTCTTC
TRBJ1-2 | TRBV6-5 | - | - | CASSYSLGNGYTF | TGTGCCAGCAGTTACTCGTTAGGGAATGGCTACACCTTC
TRBJ2-2 | TRBV9 | TRBD1 | - | CASSTRQGAVTGELFF | TGTGCCAGCAGCACAAGACAGGGGGCTGTCACCGGGGAGCTGTTTTTT
TRBJ1-1 | TRBV18 | - | - | CASSQSRVGTEAFF | TGTGCCAGCTCACAATCAAGGGTTGGTACTGAAGCTTTCTTT
TRBJ1-2 | TRBV19 | - | - | CASSINAGNYGYTF | TGTGCCAGTAGTATAAATGCCGGGAACTATGGCTACACCTTC
TRBJ1-1 | TRBV27 | - | - | CASSLSGFRQWTEAFF | TGTGCCAGCAGTTTATCAGGGTTCAGGCAGTGGACTGAAGCTTTCTTT
TRBJ1-2 | TRBV5-1 | - | few | CASSPGGDYGYTF | TGCGCCAGCAGCCCGGGGGGGGATTATGGCTACACCTTC
TRBJ1-2 | TRBV7-2 | - | - | CASSQLGGYGYTF | TGTGCCAGCAGCCAGTTAGGGGGCTATGGCTACACCTTC
TRBJ2-7 | TRBV7-9 | TRBD1 | - | CASSLADRPYEQYF | TGTGCCAGCAGCTTAGCGGACAGGCCCTACGAGCAGTACTTC
TRBJ2-3 | TRBV7-2 | - | - | CASSLDPGTDTQYF | TGTGCCAGCAGCTTAGATCCGGGCACAGATACGCAGTATTTT
TRBJ2-2 | TRBV29-1 | - | - | CSVSVGANTGELFF | TGCAGCGTTTCGGTCGGGGCCAACACCGGGGAGCTGTTTTTT
TRBJ1-1 | TRBV13 | - | - | CASSGSFGRAFF | TGTGCCAGCAGCGGATCCTTTGGTCGGGCTTTCTTT
TRBJ2-5 | TRBV18 | - | - | CASSTGQQETQYF | TGTGCCAGCTCAACCGGACAGCAAGAGACCCAGTACTTC
TRBJ1-2 | TRBV10-3 | - | - | CAISESQQGGYGYTF | TGTGCCATCAGTGAGTCTCAACAAGGCGGCTATGGCTACACCTTC
TRBJ2-6 | TRBV7-2 | - | - | CASSSPGREAGANVLTF | TGTGCCAGCAGCTCCCCGGGACGTGAAGCTGGGGCCAACGTCCTGACTTTC
TRBJ1-3 | TRBV19 | - | once | CASSIPTAGNTIYF | TGTGCCAGTAGTATACCGACAGCTGGAAACACCATATATTTT
TRBJ2-3 | TRBV29-1 | - | - | CSVVFIRVRDTQYF | TGCAGCGTTGTATTCATTCGGGTAAGAGATACGCAGTATTTT
TRBJ1-3 | TRBV7-2 | TRBD1 | - | CASSRQGWGNTIYF | TGTGCCAGCAGCCGACAGGGTTGGGGAAACACCATATATTTT
TRBJ2-7 | TRBV7-9 | - | - | CASSGSRGFDEQYF | TGTGCCAGCAGCGGGAGTCGGGGGTTCGACGAGCAGTACTTC
TRBJ2-3 | TRBV19 | - | - | CATAVLDSTDTQYF | TGTGCCACCGCCGTATTGGACAGCACAGATACGCAGTATTTT